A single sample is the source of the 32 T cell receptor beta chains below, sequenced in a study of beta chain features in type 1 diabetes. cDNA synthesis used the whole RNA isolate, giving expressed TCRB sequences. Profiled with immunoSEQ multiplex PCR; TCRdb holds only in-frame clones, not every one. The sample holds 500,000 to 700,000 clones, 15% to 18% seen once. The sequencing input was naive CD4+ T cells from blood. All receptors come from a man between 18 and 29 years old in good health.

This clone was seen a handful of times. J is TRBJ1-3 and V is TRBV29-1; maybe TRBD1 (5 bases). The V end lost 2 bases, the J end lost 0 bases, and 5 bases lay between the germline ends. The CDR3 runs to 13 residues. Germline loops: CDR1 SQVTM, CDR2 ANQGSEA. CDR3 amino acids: CSVEQGSGNTIYF. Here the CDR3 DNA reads TGCAGCGTTGAACAGGGCTCTGGAAACACCATATATTTT.

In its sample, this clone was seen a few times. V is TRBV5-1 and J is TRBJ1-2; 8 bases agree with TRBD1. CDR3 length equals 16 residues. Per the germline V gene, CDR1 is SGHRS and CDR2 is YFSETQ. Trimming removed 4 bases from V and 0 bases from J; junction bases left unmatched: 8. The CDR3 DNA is TGCGCCAGCAGCCGGCCTTTGGACAGGGCTAACTATGGCTACACCTTC. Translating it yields CASSRPLDRANYGYTF.

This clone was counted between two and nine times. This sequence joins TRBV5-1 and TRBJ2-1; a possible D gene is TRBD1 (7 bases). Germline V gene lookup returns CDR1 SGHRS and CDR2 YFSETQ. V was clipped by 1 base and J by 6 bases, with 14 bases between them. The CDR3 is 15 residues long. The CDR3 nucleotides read TGCGCCAGCAGCTTGAAGCAGGGGGGAGGCAATGAGCAGTTCTTC. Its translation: CASSLKQGGGNEQFF.

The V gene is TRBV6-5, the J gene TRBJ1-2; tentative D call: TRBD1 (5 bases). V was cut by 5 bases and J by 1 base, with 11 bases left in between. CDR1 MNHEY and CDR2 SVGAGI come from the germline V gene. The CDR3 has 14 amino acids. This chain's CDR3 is CASSQAGSNYGYTF. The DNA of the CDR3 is TGTGCCAGCAGTCAGGCAGGGAGTAACTATGGCTACACCTTC.

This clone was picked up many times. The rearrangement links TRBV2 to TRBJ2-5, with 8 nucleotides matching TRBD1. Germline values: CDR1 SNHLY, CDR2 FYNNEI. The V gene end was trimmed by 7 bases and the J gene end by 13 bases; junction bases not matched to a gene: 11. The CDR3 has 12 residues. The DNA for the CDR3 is TGTGCCAGCACTTCAGACAGGGGCCCTAGGTACTTC. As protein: CASTSDRGPRYF.

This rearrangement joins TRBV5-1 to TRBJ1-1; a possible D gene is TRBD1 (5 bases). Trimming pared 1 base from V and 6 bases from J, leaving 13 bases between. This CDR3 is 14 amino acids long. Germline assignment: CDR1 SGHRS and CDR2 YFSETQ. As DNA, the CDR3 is TGCGCCAGCAGCTTGTTCGGGGGTTTGTCTGAAGCTTTCTTT. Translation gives CASSLFGGLSEAFF.

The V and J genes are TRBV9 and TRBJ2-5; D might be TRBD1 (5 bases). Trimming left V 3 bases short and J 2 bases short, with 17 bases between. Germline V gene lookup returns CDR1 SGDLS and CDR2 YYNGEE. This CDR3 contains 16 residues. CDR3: CASSASQDPRQETQYF. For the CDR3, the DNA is TGTGCCAGCAGCGCCTCACAGGACCCGCGGCAAGAGACCCAGTACTTC.

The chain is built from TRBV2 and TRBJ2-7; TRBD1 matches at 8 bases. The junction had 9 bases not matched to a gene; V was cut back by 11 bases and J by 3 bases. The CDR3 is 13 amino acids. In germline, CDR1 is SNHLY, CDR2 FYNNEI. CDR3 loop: CAGRLTGVYEQYF. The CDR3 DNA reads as TGTGCCGGCCGACTGACAGGGGTCTACGAGCAGTACTTC.

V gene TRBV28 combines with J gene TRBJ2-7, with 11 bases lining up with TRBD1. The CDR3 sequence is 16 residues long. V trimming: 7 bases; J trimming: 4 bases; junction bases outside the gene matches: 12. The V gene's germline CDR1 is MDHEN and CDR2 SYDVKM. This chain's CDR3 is CASNPAGQGAQYEQYF. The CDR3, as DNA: TGTGCCAGCAACCCCGCCGGACAGGGGGCTCAATACGAGCAGTACTTC.

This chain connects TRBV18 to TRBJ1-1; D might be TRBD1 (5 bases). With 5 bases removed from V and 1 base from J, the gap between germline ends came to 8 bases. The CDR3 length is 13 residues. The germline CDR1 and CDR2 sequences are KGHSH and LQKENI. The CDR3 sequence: CASSLQENTEAFF. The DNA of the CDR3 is TGTGCCAGCTCATTACAGGAGAACACTGAAGCTTTCTTT.

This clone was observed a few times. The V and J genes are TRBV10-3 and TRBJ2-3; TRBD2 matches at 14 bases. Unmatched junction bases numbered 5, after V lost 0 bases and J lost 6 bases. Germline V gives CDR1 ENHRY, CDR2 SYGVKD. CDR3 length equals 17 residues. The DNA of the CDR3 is TGTGCCATCAGTGAGTCGGGGACTAGCGGGGGCCGGGATACGCAGTATTTT. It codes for CAISESGTSGGRDTQYF.

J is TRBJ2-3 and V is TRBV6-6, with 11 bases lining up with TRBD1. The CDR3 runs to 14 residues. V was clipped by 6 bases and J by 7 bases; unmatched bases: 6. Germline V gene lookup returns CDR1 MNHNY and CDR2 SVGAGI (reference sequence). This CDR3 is CASRTGTGGHTQYF. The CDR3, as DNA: TGTGCCAGCAGAACCGGGACAGGGGGGCATACGCAGTATTTT.

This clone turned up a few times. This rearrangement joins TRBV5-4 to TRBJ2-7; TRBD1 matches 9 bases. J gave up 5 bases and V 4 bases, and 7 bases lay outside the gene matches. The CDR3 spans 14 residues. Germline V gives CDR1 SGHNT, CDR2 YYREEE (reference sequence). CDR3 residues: CASSRGTGRDEQYF. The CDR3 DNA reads TGTGCCAGCAGCAGAGGGACAGGGCGCGACGAGCAGTACTTC.

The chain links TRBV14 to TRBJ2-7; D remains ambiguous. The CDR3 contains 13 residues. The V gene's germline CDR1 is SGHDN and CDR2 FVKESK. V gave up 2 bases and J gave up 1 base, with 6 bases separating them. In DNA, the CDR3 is TGTGCCAGCAGCCAAAGCACGTCCTACGAGCAGTACTTC. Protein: CASSQSTSYEQYF.

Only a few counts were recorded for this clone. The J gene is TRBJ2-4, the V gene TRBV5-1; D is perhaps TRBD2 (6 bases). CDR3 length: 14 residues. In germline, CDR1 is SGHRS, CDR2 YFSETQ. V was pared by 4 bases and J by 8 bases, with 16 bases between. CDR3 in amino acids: CASSGRDFRDIQYF. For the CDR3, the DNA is TGCGCCAGCAGCGGGCGGGACTTCAGGGACATTCAGTACTTC.

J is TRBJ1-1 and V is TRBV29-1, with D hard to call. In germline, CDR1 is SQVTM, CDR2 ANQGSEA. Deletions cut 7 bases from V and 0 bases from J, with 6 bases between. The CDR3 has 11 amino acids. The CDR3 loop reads CSATMNTEAFF. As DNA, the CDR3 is TGCAGCGCCACAATGAACACTGAAGCTTTCTTT.

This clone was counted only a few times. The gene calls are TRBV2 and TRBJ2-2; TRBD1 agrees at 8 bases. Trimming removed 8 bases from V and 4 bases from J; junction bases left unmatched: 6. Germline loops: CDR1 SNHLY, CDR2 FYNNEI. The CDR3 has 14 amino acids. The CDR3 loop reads CASARQGITGELFF. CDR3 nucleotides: TGTGCCAGCGCCCGACAGGGGATCACCGGGGAGCTGTTTTTT.

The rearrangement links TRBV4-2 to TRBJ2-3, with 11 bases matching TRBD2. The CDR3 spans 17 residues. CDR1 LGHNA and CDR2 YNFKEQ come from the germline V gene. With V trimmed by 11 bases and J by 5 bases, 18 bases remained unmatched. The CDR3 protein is CASGAMALAGVGDTQYF. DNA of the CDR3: TGTGCCTCGGGTGCGATGGCACTAGCGGGAGTGGGAGATACGCAGTATTTT.

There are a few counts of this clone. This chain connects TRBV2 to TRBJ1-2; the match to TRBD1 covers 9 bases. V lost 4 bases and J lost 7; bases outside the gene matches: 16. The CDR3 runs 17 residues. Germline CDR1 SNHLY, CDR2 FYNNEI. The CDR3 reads CASSGTTAGTGRFGYTF. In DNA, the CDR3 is TGTGCCAGCAGTGGAACCACCGCCGGGACAGGGAGGTTTGGCTACACCTTC.

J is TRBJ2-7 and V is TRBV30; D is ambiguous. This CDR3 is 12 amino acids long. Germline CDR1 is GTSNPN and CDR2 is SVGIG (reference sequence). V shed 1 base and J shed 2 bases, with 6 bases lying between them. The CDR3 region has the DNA TGTGCCTGGAGTGGCCGAGCCTACGAGCAGTACTTC. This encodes CAWSGRAYEQYF.

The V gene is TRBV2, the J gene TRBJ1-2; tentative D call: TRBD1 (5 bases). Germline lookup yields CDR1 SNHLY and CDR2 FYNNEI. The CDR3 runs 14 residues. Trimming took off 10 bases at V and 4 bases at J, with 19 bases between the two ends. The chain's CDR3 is CAKSKGQGPYGYTF. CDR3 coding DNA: TGTGCCAAGTCTAAAGGGCAGGGACCCTATGGCTACACCTTC.

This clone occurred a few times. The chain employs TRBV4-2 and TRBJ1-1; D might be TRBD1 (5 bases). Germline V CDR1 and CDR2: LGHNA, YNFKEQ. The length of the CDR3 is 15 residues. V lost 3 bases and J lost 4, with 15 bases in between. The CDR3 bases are TGTGCCAGCAGCCACGTTCAGGGTACGGGCACTGAAGCTTTCTTT. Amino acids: CASSHVQGTGTEAFF.

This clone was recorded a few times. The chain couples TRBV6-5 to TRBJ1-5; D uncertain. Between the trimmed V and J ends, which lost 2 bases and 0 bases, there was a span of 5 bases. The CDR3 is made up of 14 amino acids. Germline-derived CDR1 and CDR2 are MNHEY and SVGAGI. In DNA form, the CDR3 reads TGTGCCAGCAGTTACGGAAATAGCAATCAGCCCCAGCATTTT. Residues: CASSYGNSNQPQHF.

The chain's CDR3 is CASGTGLGQKLFF. The DNA for the CDR3 is TGTGCCAGCGGGACAGGTTTAGGACAGAAGCTGTTTTTT. The rearrangement links TRBV6-6 to TRBJ2-2; 8 bases are a match to TRBD1. The CDR3 length is 13 residues. Germline assignment: CDR1 MNHNY and CDR2 SVGAGI (reference sequence). J lost 12 bases, V lost 8 bases, and 11 bases had no gene match.

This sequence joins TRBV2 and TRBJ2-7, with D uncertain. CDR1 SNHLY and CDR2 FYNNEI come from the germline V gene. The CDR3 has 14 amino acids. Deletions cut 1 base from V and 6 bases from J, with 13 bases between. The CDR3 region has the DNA TGTGCCAGCAGTGAAGTCCCCGCAGGTTCCGAGCAGTACTTC. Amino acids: CASSEVPAGSEQYF.

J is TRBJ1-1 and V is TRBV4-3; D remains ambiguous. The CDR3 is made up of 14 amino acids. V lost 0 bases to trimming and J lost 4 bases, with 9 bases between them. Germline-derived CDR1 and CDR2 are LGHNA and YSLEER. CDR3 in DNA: TGCGCCAGCAGCCAAGATCTTGGGGTCACTGAAGCTTTCTTT. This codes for CASSQDLGVTEAFF.

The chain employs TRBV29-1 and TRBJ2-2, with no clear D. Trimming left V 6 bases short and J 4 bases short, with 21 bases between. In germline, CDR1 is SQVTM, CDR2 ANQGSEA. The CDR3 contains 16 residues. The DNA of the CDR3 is TGCAGCGTGTTCACCCCGACTGTTGTTGGCACCGGGGAGCTGTTTTTT. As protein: CSVFTPTVVGTGELFF.

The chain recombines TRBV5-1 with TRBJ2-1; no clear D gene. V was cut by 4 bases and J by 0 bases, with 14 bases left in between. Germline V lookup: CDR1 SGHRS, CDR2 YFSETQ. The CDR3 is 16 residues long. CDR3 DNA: TGCGCCAGCAGCCCGCGCGTAGGAGACTCCTACAATGAGCAGTTCTTC. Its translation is CASSPRVGDSYNEQFF.

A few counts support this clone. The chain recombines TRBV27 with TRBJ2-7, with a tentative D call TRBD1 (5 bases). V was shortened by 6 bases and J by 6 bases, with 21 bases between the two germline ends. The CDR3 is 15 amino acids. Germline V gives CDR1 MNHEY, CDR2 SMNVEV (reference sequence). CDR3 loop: CASRITGRVSSEQYF. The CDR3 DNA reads TGTGCCAGCAGAATTACGGGCAGGGTATCGAGCGAGCAGTACTTC.

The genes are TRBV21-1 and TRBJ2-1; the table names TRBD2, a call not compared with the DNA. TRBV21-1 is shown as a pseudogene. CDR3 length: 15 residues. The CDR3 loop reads CASPLLAVTYNEQFF. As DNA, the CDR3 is TGTGCCAGCCCCCTACTAGCGGTTACCTACAATGAGCAGTTCTTC.

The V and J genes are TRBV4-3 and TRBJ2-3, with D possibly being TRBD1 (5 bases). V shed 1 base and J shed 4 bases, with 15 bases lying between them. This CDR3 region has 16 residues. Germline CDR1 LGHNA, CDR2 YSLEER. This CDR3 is CASSQAQWGASDTQYF. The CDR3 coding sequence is TGCGCCAGCAGCCAAGCCCAGTGGGGCGCCTCAGATACGCAGTATTTT.

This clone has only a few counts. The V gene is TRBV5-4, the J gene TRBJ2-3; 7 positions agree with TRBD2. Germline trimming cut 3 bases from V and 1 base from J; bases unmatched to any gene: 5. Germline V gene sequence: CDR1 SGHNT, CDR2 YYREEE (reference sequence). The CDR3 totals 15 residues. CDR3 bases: TGTGCCAGCAGCTCGCCCGCGGGGGGCACAGATACGCAGTATTTT. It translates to CASSSPAGGTDTQYF.